Below are 29 T cell receptor beta chains sequenced from a single sample in a study of early T cells in non-severe SARS-CoV-2 infection. From the 5' RACE reads, TCRdb called clonotypes with MiXCR, one entry per CDR3 protein. The sample holds approximately 100,000 distinct CDR3 sequences, about 10% seen once. The sample comprised whole blood. These receptors all come from an adult who was a healthcare worker with PCR-confirmed SARS-CoV-2 infection or an uninfected control (not recorded which).

This clonotype was detected only a few times. The chain combines TRBV3-1 with TRBJ2-1; a possible D gene is TRBD2 (6 bases). V lost 3 bases and J lost 2, with 11 bases in between. The CDR3 extends over 15 amino acids. CDR1 and CDR2 from the germline V gene are LGHDT and YNNKEL (reference sequence). The CDR3 region is CASSHSAGPYNEQFF. The CDR3, as DNA: TGTGCCAGCAGCCATTCAGCGGGCCCCTACAATGAGCAGTTCTTC.

The V call is TRBV28, the J call TRBJ2-7, with D uncertain. From germline, CDR1 is MDHEN and CDR2 SYDVKM. The CDR3 totals 12 residues. The germline V and J ends were trimmed by 7 bases and 4 bases, with 11 bases remaining between them. DNA of the CDR3: TGTGCCAGCACCCGCCGCCCGTACGAGCAGTACTTC. It is translated as CASTRRPYEQYF.

This clonotype was detected a few times. V is TRBV20-1 and J is TRBJ2-1; the match to TRBD1 covers 7 bases. V gave up 4 bases and J gave up 2 bases; unmatched junction bases: 5. Germline-derived CDR1 and CDR2 are DFQATT and SNEGSKA (reference sequence). The CDR3 sequence is 14 residues long. This CDR3 is CSATLTGAYNEQFF. The CDR3 DNA is TGCAGTGCTACCTTAACAGGGGCCTACAATGAGCAGTTCTTC.

The table lists this clonotype with many counts. The chain links TRBV5-1 to TRBJ2-3, with 9 positions matching TRBD1. V lost 1 base and J lost 0; bases outside the gene matches: 12. This CDR3 has 19 amino acids. Germline V gives CDR1 SGHRS, CDR2 YFSETQ. The CDR3 here is CASSLLPGQGGPSTDTQYF. The CDR3 DNA sequence: TGCGCCAGCAGCTTGCTTCCGGGACAGGGCGGACCTAGCACAGATACGCAGTATTTT.

CDR3 nucleotides: TGCGCCAGCAGCCATTCCAGACAGGGGGCGAAGGACGGGGAGCTGTTTTTT. This gives the protein CASSHSRQGAKDGELFF. The genes are TRBV4-1 and TRBJ2-2; 10 bases align to TRBD1. The ends lost 3 bases at V and 7 bases at J; junction bases unmatched: 11. Germline CDR1 is MGHRA and CDR2 is YSYEKL. This CDR3 is 17 amino acids long.

The genes are TRBV6-5 and TRBJ2-7; the match to TRBD2 covers 8 bases. Germline V lookup: CDR1 MNHEY, CDR2 SVGAGI. The CDR3 is 15 residues long. V was clipped by 4 bases and J by 3 bases; unmatched bases: 8. The CDR3, as DNA: TGTGCCAGCAGTTCCCAAAGACGGGGGGGCTACGAGCAGTACTTC. Its protein product is CASSSQRRGGYEQYF.

This clonotype was found a few times. The chain is built from TRBV28 and TRBJ2-7, with D hard to call. This CDR3 comprises 12 residues. The V gene lost 3 bases and the J gene lost 7 bases, with 10 bases spanning the gap. Per the germline V gene, CDR1 is MDHEN and CDR2 is SYDVKM. CDR3 sequence reads: CASSFPMREQYF. CDR3 nucleotides: TGTGCCAGCAGTTTCCCGATGCGGGAGCAGTACTTC.

The chain couples TRBV9 to TRBJ2-3; D is unclear. From germline, CDR1 is SGDLS and CDR2 YYNGEE. Trimming removed 3 bases at V and 8 bases at J, with 10 bases between. The CDR3 runs 12 residues. CDR3 DNA sequence: TGTGCCAGCAGCGGCGGACCAGCTACGCAGTATTTT. Its protein is CASSGGPATQYF.

A note on this clonotype: The junction and the germline gene differ at one end; a read error may be behind it. The chain has TRBV5-1 and TRBJ2-7; TRBD1 is a possible D gene (5 bases). This CDR3 is 15 amino acids long. Germline V gene data show CDR1 as SGHRS and CDR2 as YFSETQ. This chain's CDR3 is CASILATGSNNEQYF. As DNA, the CDR3 is TGCGCCAGCATCTTGGCCACAGGTTCCAACAACGAGCAGTACTTC. Complete variable domain (other parts from reference TRBV5-1 and TRBJ2-7): KAGVTQTPRYLIKTRGQQVTLSCSPISGHRSVSWYQQTPGQGLQFLFEYFSETQRNKGNFPGRFSGRQFSNSRSEMNVSTLELGDSALYLCASILATGSNNEQYFGPGTRLTVT.

This clonotype was counted at least ten times. CDR3 DNA sequence: TGCAGTGCTAGCGACAGACAAGAGACCCAGTACTTC. This encodes CSASDRQETQYF. This chain links TRBV20-1 with TRBJ2-5, with D tentatively TRBD1 (5 bases). Trimming removed 3 bases from V and 2 bases from J, with 7 bases in between. Germline-derived CDR1 and CDR2 are DFQATT and SNEGSKA (reference sequence). The CDR3 extends over 12 amino acids.

The table lists this clonotype with many counts. V and J are TRBV12-3 or TRBV12-4 and TRBJ1-6; TRBD1 aligns across 7 bases. The CDR3 totals 14 residues. V dropped 7 bases and J dropped 6; count of bases not matched to a gene: 6. DNA for the CDR3: TGTGCCAGCAACCCGGACAGGTCTAATTCACCCCTCCACTTT. Translating gives CASNPDRSNSPLHF.

The rearrangement joins TRBV9 to TRBJ2-6; D unresolved. V was shortened by 4 bases and J by 0 bases, with 20 bases between the two germline ends. Germline V lookup: CDR1 SGDLS, CDR2 YYNGEE. CDR3 size: 19 residues. The CDR3 sequence is CASSPSKADKSSGANVLTF. In DNA form, the CDR3 reads TGTGCCAGCAGCCCCTCGAAGGCGGATAAAAGCTCTGGGGCCAACGTCCTGACTTTC. The complete variable domain, with remaining parts taken from reference TRBV9 and TRBJ2-6, reads DSGVTQTPKHLITATGQRVTLRCSPRSGDLSVYWYQQSLDQGLQFLIQYYNGEERAKGNILERFSAQQFPDLHSELNLSSLELGDSALYFCASSPSKADKSSGANVLTFGAGSRLTVL.

This clonotype was recorded many times. The chain couples TRBV30 to TRBJ2-5; the match to TRBD1 covers 7 bases. This CDR3 has 14 residues. Germline V lookup: CDR1 GTSNPN, CDR2 SVGIG (reference sequence). Trimming took 2 bases from V and 4 from J; bases not matched to a gene: 7. For the CDR3, the DNA is TGTGCCTGGAGTTCTACAGGGGTTGGAGAGACCCAGTACTTC. Protein sequence: CAWSSTGVGETQYF. Combining the CDR3 with reference TRBV30 and TRBJ2-5 gives the whole variable domain SQTIHQWPATLVQPVGSPLSLECTVEGTSNPNLYWYRQAAGRGLQLLFYSVGIGQISSEVPQNLSASRPQDRQFILSSKKLLLSDSGFYLCAWSSTGVGETQYFGPGTRLLVL.

The chain combines TRBV4-1 with TRBJ1-3; D is unclear. Trimming cost V 3 bases and J 1 base, with 10 bases left between them. Germline loops: CDR1 MGHRA, CDR2 YSYEKL. This CDR3 has 15 amino acids. The CDR3 DNA sequence: TGCGCCAGCAGCCAGCGTAATATTTCTGGAAACACCATATATTTT. As protein: CASSQRNISGNTIYF.

The table lists this clonotype with a few counts. The rearrangement links TRBV7-9 to TRBJ1-4; D unclear. Trimming cost V 2 bases and J 2 bases, with 6 bases left between them. CDR3 length: 14 amino acids. Germline-derived CDR1 and CDR2 are SEHNR and FQNEAQ (reference sequence). CDR3 region: CASSLSGTNEKLFF. In DNA form, the CDR3 reads TGTGCCAGCAGCTTATCCGGGACTAATGAAAAACTGTTTTTT.

At least ten counts were recorded for this clonotype. The chain carries TRBV7-9 and TRBJ1-1; the D is unclear. Trimming stripped 1 base from V and 7 bases from J, with 16 bases between. Germline CDR1 and CDR2: SEHNR and FQNEAQ (reference sequence). CDR3 size: 15 residues. CDR3 in amino acids: CASSLGWPATVEAFF. DNA for the CDR3: TGTGCCAGCAGCTTAGGGTGGCCCGCGACCGTTGAAGCTTTCTTT.

The chain uses TRBV20-1 and TRBJ2-4; 7 bases fit TRBD2. The CDR3 contains 15 residues. Germline CDR1 is DFQATT and CDR2 is SNEGSKA (reference sequence). Unmatched junction bases numbered 8, after V lost 6 bases and J lost 0 bases. The CDR3 loop reads CSARPGGGAKNIQYF. The CDR3, as DNA: TGCAGTGCGCGGCCCGGCGGGGGAGCCAAAAACATTCAGTACTTC.

The chain joins TRBV18 to TRBJ1-3; D remains ambiguous. This CDR3 comprises 17 residues. The ends were cut back, 0 bases at V and 0 bases at J, with 12 bases in the middle. CDR1 KGHSH and CDR2 LQKENI come from the germline V gene. CDR3 bases: TGTGCCAGCTCACCACCCTATCCGTGGCTCTCTGGAAACACCATATATTTT. It yields the protein CASSPPYPWLSGNTIYF. Using reference TRBV18 and TRBJ1-3 for the parts outside the CDR3, the full variable domain is NAGVMQNPRHLVRRRGQEARLRCSPMKGHSHVYWYRQLPEEGLKFMVYLQKENIIDESGMPKERFSAEFPKEGPSILRIQQVVRGDSAAYFCASSPPYPWLSGNTIYFGEGSWLTVV.

This clonotype came up many times. This rearrangement joins TRBV29-1 to TRBJ1-2; D is unresolved. Germline loops: CDR1 SQVTM, CDR2 ANQGSEA. V was pared by 1 base and J by 0 bases, with 12 bases between. The CDR3 is made up of 15 amino acids. In DNA form, the CDR3 reads TGCAGCGTTGAAGCCCGACCGCCGGCTAACTATGGCTACACCTTC. Its translation is CSVEARPPANYGYTF.

The chain couples TRBV6-1 to TRBJ2-5; 11 bases map to TRBD2. The germline CDR1 and CDR2 sequences are MNHNS and SASEGT. Unmatched junction bases numbered 4, after V lost 3 bases and J lost 1 base. The CDR3 covers 16 residues. The CDR3 reads CASSDRSGGVQETQYF. CDR3 nucleotides: TGTGCCAGCAGTGACCGTAGCGGGGGGGTCCAAGAGACCCAGTACTTC.

There are many counts of this clonotype. This sequence joins TRBV3-1 and TRBJ2-7, with 8 bases fitting TRBD2. The CDR3 contains 15 residues. The V gene's germline CDR1 is LGHDT and CDR2 YNNKEL (reference sequence). The V and J ends lost 1 base and 5 bases, in that order; junction bases with no gene match: 7. The CDR3 coding sequence is TGTGCCAGCAGCCAAGTGCCCGGGAGGGTCAACGAGCAGTACTTC. Translation: CASSQVPGRVNEQYF.

Ten or more counts support this clonotype. The rearrangement links TRBV27 to TRBJ2-1; 16 bases are shared with TRBD2. This CDR3 region has 18 residues. The junction had 10 bases not matched to a gene; V was cut back by 5 bases and J by 6 bases. CDR1 MNHEY and CDR2 SMNVEV come from the germline V gene (reference sequence). Here the CDR3 DNA reads TGTGCCAGCAGTCTGGGACTAGCGGGAGGGCCCCTAAGCAATGAGCAGTTCTTC. It specifies CASSLGLAGGPLSNEQFF.

This clonotype appeared many times. The chain couples TRBV4-1 to TRBJ2-2, with 8 bases identical to TRBD1. Trimming removed 0 bases from V and 8 bases from J; junction bases left unmatched: 11. The length of the CDR3 is 17 residues. Per germline, CDR1 MGHRA and CDR2 YSYEKL. This chain's CDR3 is CASSQESPTGVQGELFF. CDR3 nucleotide sequence: TGCGCCAGCAGCCAAGAAAGCCCGACAGGGGTCCAGGGGGAGCTGTTTTTT.

This clonotype occurred many times. V is TRBV29-1 and J is TRBJ2-1; TRBD2 agrees at 7 bases. The germline V gene has CDR1 SQVTM and CDR2 ANQGSEA. The trim removed 7 bases at V and 1 base at J, leaving 7 bases unmatched. This CDR3 comprises 14 residues. CDR3 residues: CSAGRGESYNEQFF. The DNA of the CDR3 is TGCAGCGCCGGCCGGGGGGAATCCTACAATGAGCAGTTCTTC.

In the case of this clonotype: Its ends do not fully match the called genes, so a read error is possible. J is TRBJ2-6 and V is TRBV28; D perhaps matches TRBD1 (5 bases). CDR1 and CDR2 from the germline V gene are MDHEN and SYDVKM. This CDR3 is 13 amino acids long. The CDR3 region has the DNA TGTGCCAGCGAAGACTCTGGGGCCAACGTCCTGATTTTC. Translated, it gives CASEDSGANVLIF.

The genes are TRBV4-2 and TRBJ1-1, with D possibly TRBD1 on 6 matching bases. CDR3 length: 15 residues. V was trimmed by 1 base and J by 0 bases, leaving 9 bases between them. The germline V gene has CDR1 LGHNA and CDR2 YNFKEQ. CDR3 sequence (DNA): TGTGCCAGCAGCCAAGTTTCAGGGGTGAACACTGAAGCTTTCTTT. This gives the protein CASSQVSGVNTEAFF.

This clonotype was seen repeatedly, ten times or more. The V gene is TRBV27, the J gene TRBJ2-1; 7 nucleotides agree with TRBD1. The V gene end was trimmed by 3 bases and the J gene end by 2 bases; junction bases not matched to a gene: 10. Germline CDR1 MNHEY, CDR2 SMNVEV (reference sequence). The length of the CDR3 is 17 residues. The CDR3, as DNA: TGTGCCAGCAGTTTGAGAAAGACAGGGAACACCTACAATGAGCAGTTCTTC. As protein: CASSLRKTGNTYNEQFF.

This clonotype occurred a few times. The rearrangement links TRBV9 to TRBJ2-1, with TRBD2 as a possible D gene (5 bases). V gave up 0 bases and J gave up 0 bases, with 10 bases separating them. This CDR3 region has 16 residues. The germline V gene encodes CDR1 SGDLS and CDR2 YYNGEE. CDR3 in DNA: TGTGCCAGCAGCGTAGATTCTAGCTTCTCCTACAATGAGCAGTTCTTC. Translating gives CASSVDSSFSYNEQFF.

The chain couples TRBV29-1 to TRBJ2-7; the D gene is possibly TRBD1 (6 bases). V shed 1 base and J shed 4 bases, with 14 bases lying between them. The CDR3 contains 14 residues. From germline, CDR1 is SQVTM and CDR2 ANQGSEA. The DNA of the CDR3 is TGCAGCGTTGAAGGGGGAAAGGGGGAGTACGAGCAGTACTTC. It codes for CSVEGGKGEYEQYF.